This T cell receptor (beta chain) was captured in a study of Graves' ophthalmopathy and Graves' hyperthyroidism. About the study: Upon initial diagnosis and before any treatment, peripheral blood was collected. Study conclusions and caveats: Blood also carried most expanded thyroid clonotypes exceeding 0.001 frequency. Ophthalmopathy was separated from stable hyperthyroidism by a 13-signature model with around 89% sensitivity and approximately 79% specificity.

Patients were excluded if they had other autoimmune diseases or uncontrolled infections, and likewise if pregnancy or lactation applied. Comments on this clonotype: Its antigen is still unknown.

RNA transcripts were the source from which TCR beta CDR3 regions were amplified. In the first round, RT-PCR was carried out with HTBI primers, and a multiplex PCR formed the second round. TCRdb reprocessed the multiplex PCR reads via MiXCR and lists one record per CDR3 protein. The data show 660,000 or so distinct CDR3 sequences, under 50% seen once. V was shortened by 4 bases and J by 1 base, with 16 bases between the two germline ends. This CDR3 is 16 amino acids long. The germline gives CDR1 MGHDK, CDR2 SYGVNS. The gene calls are TRBV25-1 and TRBJ1-1, with a tentative D call TRBD1 (5 bases). The specimen was peripheral blood. This clonotype was obtained from an adult man with Graves' ophthalmopathy. The CDR3 coding sequence is TGTGCCAGCAGTGCTAGACTTAGGGGCAGGAACACTGAAGCTTTCTTT. Its translation is CASSARLRGRNTEAFF.